Reported below is one TCR beta chain. CDR3 length equals 15 residues. The ends lost 3 bases at V and 1 base at J; junction bases unmatched: 3. In germline, CDR1 is SGHTA, CDR2 FQGNSA. The record originates from a study of shared clonotypes between healthy human individuals. Sequencing used immunoSEQ multiplex PCR; TCRdb keeps in-frame clones, though not all of them. The table shows about 2,500,000 clones, with around nine tenths occurring only once. This chain joins TRBV7-2 and TRBJ2-7; 10 bases are shared with TRBD1. Sequenced input: naive CD4+ T cells sorted from blood. Subset defined: CD45RA+ positively selected. The clonotype was recovered from a man aged 18 to 30 in good health. CDR3 region: CASSFDRGPSYEQYF. CDR3 in DNA: TGTGCCAGCAGCTTCGACAGGGGGCCATCCTACGAGCAGTACTTC.